One T cell receptor beta chain is described in this entry. As yet, its antigen is unknown. These data are taken from a study of CD4 T cells in relation to SARS-CoV-2 and coronaviruses. Clones were sequenced by immunoSEQ multiplex PCR, and TCRdb holds only the in-frame ones, with some missing. Among about 59,000 clones, more than 80% were seen once, and the ten largest hold around 1.3%. Unexposed donor CD4+ T cells date from about 2011-2018, before the COVID-19 pandemic. The V and J ends lost 4 bases and 4 bases respectively, with 5 bases between them. Per germline, CDR1 SNHLY and CDR2 FYNNEI. The CDR3 consists of 12 residues. Whole-study results and caveats: Culture-expanded clones reflect memory recall rather than primary priming during culture.

The chain links TRBV2 to TRBJ1-3; D not resolved. The clonotype originates from a human donor in good health. The sequenced sample was memory CD4+ T cells from PBMCs. The CDR3 sequence is CASSVRGNTIYF. The CDR3 coding sequence is TGTGCCAGCAGTGTTCGCGGAAACACCATATATTTT.